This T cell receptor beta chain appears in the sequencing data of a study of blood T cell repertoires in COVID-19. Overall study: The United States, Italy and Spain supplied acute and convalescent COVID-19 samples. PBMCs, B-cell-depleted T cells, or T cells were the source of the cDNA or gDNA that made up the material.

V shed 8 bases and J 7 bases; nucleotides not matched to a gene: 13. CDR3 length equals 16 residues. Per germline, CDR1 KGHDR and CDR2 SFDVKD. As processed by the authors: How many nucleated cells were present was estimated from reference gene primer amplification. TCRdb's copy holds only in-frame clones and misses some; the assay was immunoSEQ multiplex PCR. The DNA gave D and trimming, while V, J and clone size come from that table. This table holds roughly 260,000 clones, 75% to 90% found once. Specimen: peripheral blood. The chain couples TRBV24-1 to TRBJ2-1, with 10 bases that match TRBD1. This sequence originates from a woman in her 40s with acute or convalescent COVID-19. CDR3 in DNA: TGTGCCACCAACGGGGGGCCCGGGACAGGGGATAATGAGCAGTTCTTC. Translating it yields CATNGGPGTGDNEQFF.